This T cell receptor beta chain was identified during a study of OX40 agonist ivuxolimab in advanced cancers. Study-wide context: Ivuxolimab, which targeted the costimulatory receptor OX40 (CD134), was an agonistic, fully human IgG2 monoclonal antibody. Intravenous ivuxolimab was administered to patients every 2 weeks at six dose levels: 0.01, 0.1, 0.3, 1.5, 3 and 10 mg/kg. Among the roughly 54 dose-escalation patients, around 20 had hepatocellular carcinoma, approximately 15 melanoma, 9 renal cell carcinoma and 9 head and neck cancer. The dose-escalation cohort was 82.7% male with a mean age of approximately 59 years, ranging from roughly 20 to 85. Patients were allowed to have had prior anti-PD-1, anti-PD-L1 or anti-CTLA-4 therapy, and around two fifths of the dose-escalation patients had been treated with checkpoint inhibitors. Three dose-escalation patients achieved partial responses, one with hepatocellular carcinoma and two with cutaneous melanoma. The point of sequencing TCRbeta in the periphery was to test whether ivuxolimab changed TCR sequence diversity and drove clonal T-cell expansion. The monotherapy dose-escalation portion (N ≈ 56 patients) of the phase I ivuxolimab trial is reported in the paper.

Study-wide conclusions, independent of this receptor: After ivuxolimab, CD8+ T cells had more expanded clones than CD4+ T cells on average. Partial responders in the 0.1-3.0 mg/kg groups had among the lowest normalized peripheral clonal expansion, especially among CD8+ T cells. At doses of 0.1 to 3.0 mg/kg, clonal expansion of both CD4+ and CD8+ T cells in blood was seen between baseline and week 6. Low levels of normalized T-cell clonal expansion were also seen in some patients who did not respond. The antigen specificity of the clonally expanded peripheral T cells was not determined.

Genomic DNA was isolated from the sorted cells so that the TCRbeta CDR3 region could be sequenced. TCRbeta CDR3 regions were sequenced using the immunoSEQ Assay. Drawn from immuneACCESS, this table holds only the in-frame rearrangements with V and J called that TCRdb kept. Clones are partly lost; checked studies trace under half to an unresolved V gene and leave the rest unexplained. The sample table contains approximately 49,000 clones; only one count was recorded for around 85% of them. The top ten clones comprise 0.9% to 1.2% of the sample. Counted from cysteine to phenylalanine, this CDR3 has 12 amino acids. Only the CDR3 part of the read is kept: 36 bases, read in frame from the first base. V and J are truncated by 1 base and 8 bases respectively, leaving an intervening sequence of 6 bases. The CDR1 and CDR2 encoded by the germline V gene (reference sequence) are LNHDA and SQIVND. Of note for this clone: What antigen it recognizes has not been identified. Nothing much larger sits one base from this clone, and base qualities are not available.

Patients with autoimmune disease history or receiving systemic immunosuppression were excluded from the trial. Peripheral blood for TCR sequencing was collected from all dose cohorts at baseline, on cycle 4 day 1, and on cycle 7 day 1. Samples came from an open-label, multicenter, first-in-human phase I dose-escalation trial of ivuxolimab. Adults with locally advanced or metastatic head and neck squamous cell, hepatocellular, melanoma or renal cell carcinoma were enrolled in the trial. Before TCR sequencing, CD4+ T cells and CD8+ T cells were sorted from peripheral blood as separate populations. Sequencing used CD4+ or CD8+ T cells sorted from blood, obtained in a trial of the OX40 agonist ivuxolimab. The chain employs TRBV19 and TRBJ2-1; the D gene lacks a confident call. This sequence originates from an adult with an advanced solid tumor such as melanoma, head and neck, liver or kidney cancer. The nucleotide sequence reads as follows: TGTGCCAGTAGTATAGGCCGCGATGAGCAGTTCTTC. This yields the protein CASSIGRDEQFF.